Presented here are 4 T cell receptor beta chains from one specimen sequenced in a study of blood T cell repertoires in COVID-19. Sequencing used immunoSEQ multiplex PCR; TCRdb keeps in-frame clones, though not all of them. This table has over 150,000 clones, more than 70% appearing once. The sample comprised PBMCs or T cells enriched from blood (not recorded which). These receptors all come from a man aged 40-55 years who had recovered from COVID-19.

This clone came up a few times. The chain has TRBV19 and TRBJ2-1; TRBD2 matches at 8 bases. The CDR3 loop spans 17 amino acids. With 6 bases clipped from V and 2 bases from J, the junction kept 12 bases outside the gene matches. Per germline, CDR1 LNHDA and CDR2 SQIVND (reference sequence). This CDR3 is CASRKRETVLPYNEQFF. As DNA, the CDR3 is TGTGCCAGTAGGAAGCGGGAGACCGTTCTACCCTACAATGAGCAGTTCTTC.

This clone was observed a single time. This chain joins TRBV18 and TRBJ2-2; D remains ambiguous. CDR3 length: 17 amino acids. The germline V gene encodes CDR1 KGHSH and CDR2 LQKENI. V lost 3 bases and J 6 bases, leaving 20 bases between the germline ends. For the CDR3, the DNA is TGTGCCAGCTCACCCCAACTCCCGAGCTATAATCCCGGGGAGCTGTTTTTT. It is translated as CASSPQLPSYNPGELFF.

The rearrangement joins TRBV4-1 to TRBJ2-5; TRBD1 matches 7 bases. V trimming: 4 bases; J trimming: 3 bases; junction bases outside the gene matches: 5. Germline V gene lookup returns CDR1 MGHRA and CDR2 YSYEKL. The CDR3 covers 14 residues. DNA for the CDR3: TGCGCCAGCAGCCGGTCCGGGACAGAAGAGACCCAGTACTTC. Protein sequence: CASSRSGTEETQYF.

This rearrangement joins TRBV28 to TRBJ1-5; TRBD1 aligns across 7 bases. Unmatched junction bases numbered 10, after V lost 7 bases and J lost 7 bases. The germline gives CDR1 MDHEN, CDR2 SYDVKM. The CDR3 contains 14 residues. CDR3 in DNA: TGTGCCAGCACGACAGGGCTGTCCCAACAGCCCCAGCATTTT. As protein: CASTTGLSQQPQHF.